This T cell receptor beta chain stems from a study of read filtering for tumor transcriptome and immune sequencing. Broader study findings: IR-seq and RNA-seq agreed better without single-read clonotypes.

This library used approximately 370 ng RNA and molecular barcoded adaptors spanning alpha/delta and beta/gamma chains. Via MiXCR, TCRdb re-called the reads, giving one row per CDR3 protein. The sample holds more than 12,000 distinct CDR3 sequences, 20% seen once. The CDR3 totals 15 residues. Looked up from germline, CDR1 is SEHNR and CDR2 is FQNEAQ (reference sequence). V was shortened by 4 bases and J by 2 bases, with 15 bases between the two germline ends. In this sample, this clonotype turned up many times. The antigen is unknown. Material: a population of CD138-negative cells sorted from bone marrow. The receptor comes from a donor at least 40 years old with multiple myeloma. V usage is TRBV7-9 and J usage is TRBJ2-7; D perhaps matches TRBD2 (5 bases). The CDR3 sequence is CASSWGKGATYEQYF. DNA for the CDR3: TGTGCCAGCAGCTGGGGTAAGGGAGCGACCTACGAGCAGTACTTC.